A selection of T cell receptor beta chains follows, all from one sample in a study of shared clonotypes between healthy human individuals. Assay: immunoSEQ multiplex PCR; the TCRdb copy retains only in-frame clones and omits some. The table has roughly 720,000 clones, roughly 91% seen once. Sequenced input: memory CD8+ T cells from PBMCs. These receptors were obtained from a man aged 18 to 30 in good health. Some clones in this sample may be carry-over from other donors' samples. Each CDR3 is given with its conserved first and last residue. A D gene is named only where the DNA matches it firmly. The size entry is marked missing in some rows and otherwise reads once, few, many or a size class.

D gene: -
J gene: TRBJ2-2
CDR3 length: 11
clone size: -
V gene: TRBV19
CDR3 protein: CASQLTGELFF
CDR3 DNA: TGTGCCAGTCAACTAACCGGGGAGCTGTTTTTT

D gene: -
J gene: TRBJ1-1
CDR3 length: 14
clone size: -
V gene: TRBV6-5
CDR3 protein: CASSSRLRWTEAFF
CDR3 DNA: TGTGCCAGCAGTTCCCGGCTGAGGTGGACTGAAGCTTTCTTT

D gene: -
J gene: TRBJ2-7
CDR3 length: 12
clone size: -
V gene: TRBV7-2
CDR3 protein: CAIEGSSYEQYF
CDR3 DNA: TGTGCCATCGAAGGTAGCTCCTACGAGCAGTACTTC

D gene: -
J gene: TRBJ2-5
CDR3 length: 17
clone size: -
V gene: TRBV23-1
CDR3 protein: CASTPGGGCPFQETQYF
CDR3 DNA: TGCGCCAGCACCCCCGGCGGCGGTTGTCCCTTTCAAGAGACCCAGTACTTC

D gene: TRBD2
J gene: TRBJ2-7
CDR3 length: 17
clone size: -
V gene: TRBV27
CDR3 protein: CASSYQPLAGRTYEQYF
CDR3 DNA: TGTGCCAGCAGTTACCAACCACTAGCGGGAAGGACCTACGAGCAGTACTTC

D gene: TRBD1
J gene: TRBJ2-3
CDR3 length: 17
clone size: -
V gene: TRBV19
CDR3 protein: CASSAQTGGYRWDTQYF
CDR3 DNA: TGTGCCAGTAGTGCCCAGACAGGGGGCTACCGGTGGGATACGCAGTATTTT

D gene: TRBD2
J gene: TRBJ2-7
CDR3 length: 15
clone size: -
V gene: TRBV5-6
CDR3 protein: CASSGGTSGKYEQYF
CDR3 DNA: TGTGCCAGCAGCGGGGGGACTAGCGGGAAATACGAGCAGTACTTC

D gene: -
J gene: TRBJ1-5
CDR3 length: 14
clone size: -
V gene: TRBV6-6
CDR3 protein: CASSIDSSNQPQHF
CDR3 DNA: TGTGCCAGCAGTATCGACAGTAGCAATCAGCCCCAGCATTTT

D gene: -
J gene: TRBJ2-1
CDR3 length: 15
clone size: -
V gene: TRBV5-6
CDR3 protein: CASSLAPEGFNEQFF
CDR3 DNA: TGTGCCAGCAGCTTGGCCCCCGAGGGTTTCAATGAGCAGTTCTTC

D gene: TRBD2
J gene: TRBJ2-1
CDR3 length: 17
clone size: -
V gene: TRBV4-1
CDR3 protein: CASSRTVAGGTYNEQFF
CDR3 DNA: TGCGCCAGCAGCCGGACTGTAGCGGGAGGTACCTACAATGAGCAGTTCTTC

D gene: TRBD2
J gene: TRBJ2-7
CDR3 length: 15
clone size: once
V gene: TRBV6-6
CDR3 protein: CASRLTQTGRPPRSF
CDR3 DNA: TGTGCCAGCAGACTAACCCAAACCGGGAGGCCCCCCCGGTCGTTC

D gene: -
J gene: TRBJ2-1
CDR3 length: 14
clone size: -
V gene: TRBV6-6
CDR3 protein: CASSYGPSYNEQFF
CDR3 DNA: TGTGCCAGCAGTTACGGACCCTCCTACAATGAGCAGTTCTTC

D gene: -
J gene: TRBJ2-6
CDR3 length: 15
clone size: -
V gene: TRBV7-9
CDR3 protein: CASTSGGYGANVLTF
CDR3 DNA: TGTGCCAGCACCTCCGGAGGGTACGGGGCCAACGTCCTGACTTTC

D gene: -
J gene: TRBJ2-3
CDR3 length: 14
clone size: -
V gene: TRBV6-4
CDR3 protein: CASRLTGGTDTQYF
CDR3 DNA: TGTGCCAGCCGGCTGACGGGAGGCACAGATACGCAGTATTTT

D gene: TRBD1
J gene: TRBJ1-2
CDR3 length: 15
clone size: -
V gene: TRBV11-2
CDR3 protein: CASSSQTGGGNGYTF
CDR3 DNA: TGTGCCAGCAGTTCTCAGACAGGGGGCGGAAATGGCTACACCTTC